One sample yielded the 8 T cell receptor beta chains listed below, sequenced in a study of cytomegalovirus exposure and HLA in healthy donors. This table comes from immunoSEQ multiplex PCR, and its TCRdb copy is limited to in-frame clones, with some not included. The table shows 100,000 to 150,000 clones, with roughly 91% occurring only once. The source material was PBMCs. These receptors were collected from a man under 40 in good health and CMV-seronegative.

This clone was counted once. The chain is built from TRBV5-1 and TRBJ1-1; D is unresolved. This CDR3 spans 14 amino acids. The germline gives CDR1 SGHRS, CDR2 YFSETQ. With 4 bases removed from V and 5 bases from J, the gap between germline ends came to 15 bases. The CDR3: CASSLGRERTEAFF. The DNA of the CDR3 is TGCGCCAGCAGCCTCGGGAGAGAGAGGACTGAAGCTTTCTTT.

V usage is TRBV6-5 and J usage is TRBJ1-6; 7 nucleotides agree with TRBD1. Germline-derived CDR1 and CDR2 are MNHEY and SVGAGI. V shed 0 bases and J 6 bases; nucleotides not matched to a gene: 5. The CDR3 is made up of 16 amino acids. The CDR3 reads CASSYSRTGGNSPLHF. The CDR3, as DNA: TGTGCCAGCAGTTACTCACGGACAGGCGGTAATTCACCCCTCCACTTT.

The V call is TRBV27, the J call TRBJ2-2, with 11 bases that match TRBD1. CDR3 size: 15 residues. From germline, CDR1 is MNHEY and CDR2 SMNVEV (reference sequence). J was trimmed by 6 bases and V by 4 bases; bases with no gene match: 4. In nucleotides, the CDR3 is TGTGCCAGCAGTTGGACAGGGGGCGGTTCCGGGGAGCTGTTTTTT. Its protein product is CASSWTGGGSGELFF.

The J gene is TRBJ2-7, the V gene TRBV14; TRBD1 is a possible D gene (6 bases). The CDR3 length is 16 residues. Germline V gives CDR1 SGHDN, CDR2 FVKESK. Deletions cut 0 bases from V and 5 bases from J, with 17 bases between. The CDR3 bases are TGTGCCAGCAGCCAAGAGCGCGGACAGAAAGCCCACGAGCAGTACTTC. This encodes CASSQERGQKAHEQYF.

This clone has more than one count but fewer than ten. The rearrangement joins TRBV6-6 to TRBJ1-1; D may be TRBD1 (5 bases). This CDR3 spans 13 amino acids. Germline V CDR1 and CDR2: MNHNY, SVGAGI (reference sequence). The germline V and J ends were trimmed by 7 bases and 3 bases, with 12 bases remaining between them. The CDR3 protein is CASTLTGDTEAFF. The CDR3 DNA sequence: TGTGCCAGCACTCTAACGGGGGACACTGAAGCTTTCTTT.

This CDR3 is CASSFLQGTQYF. In DNA, the CDR3 is TGTGCCAGCAGCTTCCTACAGGGAACGCAGTATTTT. The chain joins TRBV7-9 to TRBJ2-3, with D perhaps matching TRBD1 (6 bases). The germline V gene has CDR1 SEHNR and CDR2 FQNEAQ (reference sequence). The germline V and J ends were trimmed by 3 bases and 9 bases, with 10 bases remaining between them. The CDR3 has 12 amino acids. Supplemented by reference TRBV7-9 and TRBJ2-3, the full variable domain reads DTGVSQNPRHKITKRGQNVTFRCDPISEHNRLYWYRQTLGQGPEFLTYFQNEAQLEKSRLLSDRFSAERPKGSFSTLEIQRTEQGDSAMYLCASSFLQGTQYFGPGTRLTVL.

V is TRBV27 and J is TRBJ2-7; 7 bases align to TRBD1. Trimming cost V 5 bases and J 2 bases; bases outside gene matches: 3. CDR1 is MNHEY, CDR2 SMNVEV, per germline (reference sequence). CDR3 length: 13 amino acids. CDR3 nucleotides: TGTGCCAGCAGTATACAGGGGACCTACGAGCAGTACTTC. It specifies CASSIQGTYEQYF.

The chain employs TRBV18 and TRBJ2-1; perhaps TRBD1 as D (7 bases). The CDR3 extends over 16 amino acids. V lost 3 bases, J lost 0 bases, and 12 bases lay in between. The V gene's germline CDR1 is KGHSH and CDR2 LQKENI. CDR3 in DNA: TGTGCCAGCTCACCGCGGCGGGACAGCTCCTACAATGAGCAGTTCTTC. Translating gives CASSPRRDSSYNEQFF.